This T cell receptor (beta chain) was recorded in a study of OX40 agonist ivuxolimab in advanced cancers. The junction had 4 bases not matched to a gene; V was cut back by 3 bases and J by 4 bases. The CDR3 runs 15 residues. Looked up from germline, CDR1 is ENHRY and CDR2 is SYGVKD. The repertoire was sequenced with immunoSEQ multiplex PCR; TCRdb's copy has only in-frame clones and lacks some. Here the sample spans about 60,000 clones, about 93% being singletons. Study-level findings and limits: Expanded clones were, on average, more numerous in CD8+ T cells than in CD4+.

With regard to this clone: The antigen remains unidentified.

The origin of this receptor is an adult with an advanced solid tumor such as melanoma, head and neck, liver or kidney cancer. The chain joins TRBV10-3 to TRBJ2-7; 12 bases line up with TRBD1. The sequencing here drew on CD4+ or CD8+ T cells sorted from blood, taken in a trial of the OX40 agonist ivuxolimab. The CDR3 is CAISEPGQGAYEQYF. CDR3 bases: TGTGCCATCAGTGAACCGGGACAGGGGGCTTACGAGCAGTACTTC.